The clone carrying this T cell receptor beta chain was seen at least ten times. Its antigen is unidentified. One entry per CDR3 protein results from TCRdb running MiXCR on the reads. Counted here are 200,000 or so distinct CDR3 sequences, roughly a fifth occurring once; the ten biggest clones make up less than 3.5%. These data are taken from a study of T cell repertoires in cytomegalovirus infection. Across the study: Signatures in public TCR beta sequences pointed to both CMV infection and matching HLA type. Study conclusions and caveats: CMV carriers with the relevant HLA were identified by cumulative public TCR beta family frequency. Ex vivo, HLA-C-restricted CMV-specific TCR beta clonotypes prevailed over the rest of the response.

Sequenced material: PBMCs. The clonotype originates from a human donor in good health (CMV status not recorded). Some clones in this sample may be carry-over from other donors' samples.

The CDR3 reads CASSRGLAGGLISYEQYF. CDR3 bases: TGTGCCAGCAGCCGCGGACTAGCGGGAGGTCTAATATCCTACGAGCAGTACTTC. The V and J genes are TRBV6-6 and TRBJ2-7, with TRBD2 matching over 14 bases. With V trimmed by 6 bases and J by 1 base, 11 bases remained unmatched. This CDR3 is 18 amino acids long. The germline V gene has CDR1 MNHNY and CDR2 SVGAGI (reference sequence).